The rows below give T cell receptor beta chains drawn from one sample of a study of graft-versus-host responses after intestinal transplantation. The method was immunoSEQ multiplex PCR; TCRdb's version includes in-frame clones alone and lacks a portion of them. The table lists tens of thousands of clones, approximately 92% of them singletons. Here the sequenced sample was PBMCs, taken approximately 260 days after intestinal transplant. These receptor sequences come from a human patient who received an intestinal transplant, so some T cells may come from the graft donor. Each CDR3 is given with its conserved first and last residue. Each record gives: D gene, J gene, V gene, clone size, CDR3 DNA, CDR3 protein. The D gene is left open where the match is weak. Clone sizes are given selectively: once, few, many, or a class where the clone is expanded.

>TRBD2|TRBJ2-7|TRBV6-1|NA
TGTGCCAGCAGTGCTATTAGCGGGAGCTCCTACGAGCAGTACTTC
CASSAISGSSYEQYF
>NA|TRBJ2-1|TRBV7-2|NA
TGTGCCAGCAGACCCACTAGAGCACTCCCACCTGAGCAGTTCTTC
CASRPTRALPPEQFF
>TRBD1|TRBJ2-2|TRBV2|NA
TGTGCCAGCAGACGGGACAGGGGGTCAGAGCTGTTTTTT
CASRRDRGSELFF
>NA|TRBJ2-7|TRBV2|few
TGTGCCAGCAGTGGGGCCTACGAGCAGTACTTC
CASSGAYEQYF
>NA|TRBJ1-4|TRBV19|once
TGTGCCAGTAGCCCTCGGACAGCTACCTCAGCAACTAATGAAAAACTGTTTTTT
CASSPRTATSATNEKLFF
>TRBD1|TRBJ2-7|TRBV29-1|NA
TGCAGCGTTGGGTTAAGCTACGGGACAGTAACCCCTGAGCAGTACTTC
CSVGLSYGTVTPEQYF
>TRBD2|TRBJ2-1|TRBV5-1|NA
TGCGCCAGCAGTCCGCGGGGGAGCTCCTACAATGAGCAGTTCTTC
CASSPRGSSYNEQFF
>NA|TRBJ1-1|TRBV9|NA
TGTGCCAGCAGCCCATCCGGGACACTCGGCGTTGAAGCTTTCTTT
CASSPSGTLGVEAFF
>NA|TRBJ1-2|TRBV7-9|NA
TGTGCCAGCAGCTTAGAGAACAGTTATGGCTACACCTTC
CASSLENSYGYTF
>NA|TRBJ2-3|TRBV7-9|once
TGTGCCAGCAGCTTAGGGGCGGGCCCCCACACAGATACGCAGTATTTT
CASSLGAGPHTDTQYF
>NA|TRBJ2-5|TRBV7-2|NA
TGTGCCAGCAGCTTAGCCCCCCTCCCCCGACTTTTGGGGCTCCAAGAGACCCAGTACTTC
CASSLAPLPRLLGLQETQYF
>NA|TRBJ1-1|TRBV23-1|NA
TGCGCCAGCAGTCAATCTCTCAGGAACACTGAAGCTTTCTTT
CASSQSLRNTEAFF
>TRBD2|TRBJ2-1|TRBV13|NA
TGTGCCAGCAGCTTAGGGGCTAGCGGGATAGGTGACCCAAACAATGAGCAGTTCTTC
CASSLGASGIGDPNNEQFF
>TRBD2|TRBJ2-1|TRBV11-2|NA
TGTGCCAGCAGCTTAAGGGTTCTAGCGGGAGAAAGGCGTGATGAGCAGTTCTTC
CASSLRVLAGERRDEQFF
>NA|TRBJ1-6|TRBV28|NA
TGTGCCAGCAGTTGGGGTGGGTTCGGTTCACCCCTCCACTTT
CASSWGGFGSPLHF
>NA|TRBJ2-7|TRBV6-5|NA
TGTGCCAGCAGTTTCAGGGGTCTCACCTACGAGCAGTACTTC
CASSFRGLTYEQYF
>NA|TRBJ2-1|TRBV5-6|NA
TGTGCCAGCAGTTCGAGGGTGGACGCCTACAATGAGCAGTTCTTC
CASSSRVDAYNEQFF
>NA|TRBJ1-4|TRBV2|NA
TGTGCCAGCAGTGACGGGGTTGGTAATGAAAAACTGTTTTTT
CASSDGVGNEKLFF
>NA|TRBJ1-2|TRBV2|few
TGTGCCAGCTACACTGCTGGGTATGGCTACACCTTC
CASYTAGYGYTF
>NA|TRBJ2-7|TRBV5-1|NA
TGCGCCAGCAGCCTATATCAGGGGAGGCGCGACGAGCAGTACTTC
CASSLYQGRRDEQYF
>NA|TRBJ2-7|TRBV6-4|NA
TGTGCCAGCAGTTATAGGCTCGAGCAGTACTTC
CASSYRLEQYF
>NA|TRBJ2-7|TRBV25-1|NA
TGTGCCAGCAGGGACGGTGAAATCTACGAGCAGTACTTC
CASRDGEIYEQYF
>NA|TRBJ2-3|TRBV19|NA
TGTGCCAGTAGTATCGCCCGGGGTAACACAGATACGCAGTATTTT
CASSIARGNTDTQYF
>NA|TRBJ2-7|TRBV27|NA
TGTGCCCATCATCTACCTCTGGGCTACGAGCAGTACTTC
CAHHLPLGYEQYF
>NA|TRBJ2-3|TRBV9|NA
TGTGCCAGCAGCGTAGGGACCACAGATACGCAGTATTTT
CASSVGTTDTQYF
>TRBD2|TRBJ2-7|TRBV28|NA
TGTGCCAGCAGTTCACTAGCGGGAGTATACGAGCAGTACTTC
CASSSLAGVYEQYF
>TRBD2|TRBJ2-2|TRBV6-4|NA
TGTGCCAGCAGTCGGACTAGCGGGGACACCGGGGAGCTGTTTTTT
CASSRTSGDTGELFF
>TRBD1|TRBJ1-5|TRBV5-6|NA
TGTGCCAGCAGCTCGACAGGGGTCAATCAGCCCCAGCATTTT
CASSSTGVNQPQHF
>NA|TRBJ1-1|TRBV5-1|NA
TGCGCCAGCAGCCCATCGGACACTGAAGCTTTCTTT
CASSPSDTEAFF
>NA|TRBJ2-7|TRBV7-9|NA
TGTGCCAGCAGCTTAGAGACACGTTACGAGCAGTACTTC
CASSLETRYEQYF
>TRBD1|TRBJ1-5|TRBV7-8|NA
TGTGCCAGCAGCTCAGTCCCGGGACAGGGGATCTCAAATCAGCCCCAGCATTTT
CASSSVPGQGISNQPQHF
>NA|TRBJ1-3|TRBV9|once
TGTGCCAGCAGCGTACTAGGGGGGCGAGGAGGAAACACCATATATTTT
CASSVLGGRGGNTIYF
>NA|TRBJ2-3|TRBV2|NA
TGTGCCAGCAGAGCGGGACAGCCCTTGACAGATACGCAGTATTTT
CASRAGQPLTDTQYF
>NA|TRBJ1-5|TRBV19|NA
TGTGCCAGTAGTCTGGACAGATCGTATCAGCCCCAGCATTTT
CASSLDRSYQPQHF
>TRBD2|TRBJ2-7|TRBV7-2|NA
TGTGCCAGCAGCTTGCGGACTAGATCCTACGAGCAGTACTTC
CASSLRTRSYEQYF
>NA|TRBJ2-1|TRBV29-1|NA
TGCAGCGTTGAAAAGGGCACCTACAATGAGCAGTTCTTC
CSVEKGTYNEQFF
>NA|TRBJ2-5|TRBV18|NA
TGTGCCAGCTCCCCGATGGGACCGCAAGAGACCCAGTACTTC
CASSPMGPQETQYF
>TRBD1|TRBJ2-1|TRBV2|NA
TGTGCCAGCAGTGTTGGGGGTACCGGGACAGGGGTCAATGAGCAGTTCTTC
CASSVGGTGTGVNEQFF
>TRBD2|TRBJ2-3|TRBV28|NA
TGTGCCAGCAGGCCGGGGCTAGCGGGAGAGATTGTAATGGGCACAGATACGCAGTATTTT
CASRPGLAGEIVMGTDTQYF
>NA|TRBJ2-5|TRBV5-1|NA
TGCGCCAGCAGCTTGGGGGACAACCAAGAGACCCAGTACTTC
CASSLGDNQETQYF
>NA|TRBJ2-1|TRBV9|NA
TGTGCCAGCAGCCCCGGGGGAGATGAGCAGTTCTTC
CASSPGGDEQFF
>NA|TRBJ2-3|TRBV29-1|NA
TGCAGCGTTGAGAAGGTGTTGAGGAGAAGAGGTACGCAGTATTTT
CSVEKVLRRRGTQYF
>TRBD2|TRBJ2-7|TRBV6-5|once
TGTGCCACCGGGTCGGGAGGTATCGACGAGCAGTACTTC
CATGSGGIDEQYF
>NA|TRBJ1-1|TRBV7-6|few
TGTGCCAGCAGCCCCACGGGGGAGAAAGCTTTCTTT
CASSPTGEKAFF
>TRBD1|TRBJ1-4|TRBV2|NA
TGTGCCAGCAAGGTCCAGGGGGCACAGGAAAAACTGTTTTTT
CASKVQGAQEKLFF
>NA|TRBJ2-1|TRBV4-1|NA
TGCGCCAGCAGCCAAGGGCAAAGGGCAGGGAGGTCCTACAATGAGCAGTTCTTC
CASSQGQRAGRSYNEQFF
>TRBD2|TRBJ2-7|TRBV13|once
TGTGCCAGCAGCTTACTAGCGGGCGGCTCCTACGAGCAGTACTTC
CASSLLAGGSYEQYF
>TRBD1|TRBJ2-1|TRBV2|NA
TGTGCCAACAGGGGGCCGCGACCAAATGAGCAGTTCTTC
CANRGPRPNEQFF